This paragraph covers one TCR beta chain sequence. CDR1 and CDR2 (germline): LNHNV, YYDKDF (reference sequence). The V segment lost 1 base and the J segment 9 bases; nucleotides outside the gene matches: 8. The CDR3 totals 15 residues. These data come from a study of blood T cell repertoires in COVID-19. Some clones are missing from TCRdb's copy, which holds only in-frame ones; the method was immunoSEQ multiplex PCR. Of tens of thousands of clones in the sample, roughly nine tenths were seen once. This chain uses TRBV15 with TRBJ2-1, with 8 nucleotides matching TRBD2. This TCR was recovered from a woman between 65 and 79 years old with active COVID-19. The sequenced material came from peripheral blood. DNA of the CDR3: TGTGCCACCAGCAGAGGTCTAGCGGGTGTTTCTGAGCAGTTCTTC. Encoded protein: CATSRGLAGVSEQFF.